This T cell receptor (beta chain) came from a study of T cells after yellow fever vaccination. Study overall: It was SMART-Seq v4 Ultra Low Input that prepared the fractions with low cell numbers. Study-level findings and limits: Abundant contaminating clonotypes from the bulk population could appear in FACS-sorted repertoires. Most primary-vaccination clones reappeared after the booster (approximately 95% CD4, approximately 88% CD8).

TCRdb reprocessed the 5' RACE reads with MiXCR, giving one entry per CDR3 protein. The sample lists a few hundred thousand distinct CDR3 sequences; about 4% were seen once. V was pared by 8 bases and J by 5 bases, with 5 bases of the junction left unmatched. The CDR3 totals 14 residues. Per germline, CDR1 MNHNS and CDR2 SASEGT. In its sample, this clonotype was seen many times. What it recognizes is unknown. This receptor was taken from a man younger than 30 who received the YFV17D yellow fever vaccine. The specimen was PBMCs, collected 5 days after the yellow fever booster vaccination. The chain couples TRBV6-1 to TRBJ2-1; 11 nucleotides agree with TRBD2. CDR3 amino acids: CASDSGGAHNEQFF. The CDR3 region has the DNA TGTGCCAGCGATAGCGGGGGGGCCCACAATGAGCAGTTCTTC.